The clone carrying this T cell receptor (beta chain) has a single count. Its antigen is still unknown. The data were taken from a study of glioma-infiltrating T cells after dendritic cell vaccination. The overall study: At biweekly intervals, patients got three intradermal dendritic cell vaccine injections. Study-wide results and caveats: Few patients contributed both blood and tumor specimens.

The method was immunoSEQ multiplex PCR; TCRdb's version includes in-frame clones alone and lacks a portion of them. The sample gives 9,500 to 12,000 clones, roughly 86% of which show up once; more than 40% is in the top ten. V was pared by 3 bases and J by 5 bases, with 17 bases between. The CDR3 is 15 residues long. Time point given: after dendritic cell vaccination, including at tumor progression/relapse. Selection required adequate fresh-frozen tumor tissue plus more than two years' survival data. PBMC sampling occurred before vaccination, two weeks after the third dose, and at progression. The chain links TRBV5-3 to TRBJ2-5, with TRBD1 as a possible D gene (6 bases). TRBV5-3 is marked as an open reading frame, function uncertain. Material: blood, obtained after dendritic cell vaccination. The receptor's source is a human donor with glioblastoma. This CDR3 is CARSSEGGHGETQYF. CDR3 sequence (DNA): TGTGCCAGAAGCTCGGAAGGGGGTCACGGGGAGACCCAGTACTTC.